These T cell receptor beta chains were read from a single sample in a study of blood T cell repertoires in COVID-19. Here immunoSEQ multiplex PCR was the method, and the copy in TCRdb shows in-frame clones only, minus some. The table shows tens of thousands of clones, with approximately 87% occurring only once. The sample comprised peripheral blood. The receptor source for this set is a human donor in a cohort sampled during active COVID-19. The CDR3 runs from the conserved cysteine through the conserved F or W. Each record gives: V gene, J gene, CDR3 protein.

V gene: TRBV2
J gene: TRBJ2-2
CDR3 protein: CASGQNSNTGELFF

V gene: TRBV3-1/TRBV3-2
J gene: TRBJ2-7
CDR3 protein: CASSHTSGGPYEQYF

V gene: TRBV5-1
J gene: TRBJ2-5
CDR3 protein: CASSLAPSGQVRPQETQYF

V gene: TRBV4-3
J gene: TRBJ2-3
CDR3 protein: CASSQDRASASTDTQYF

V gene: TRBV28
J gene: TRBJ1-6
CDR3 protein: CAAGLGWTNSPLHF

V gene: TRBV27
J gene: TRBJ2-2
CDR3 protein: CASGRQGSSGELFF

V gene: TRBV5-8
J gene: TRBJ1-6
CDR3 protein: CASSLDLGTDSSYNSPLHF

V gene: TRBV6-4
J gene: TRBJ2-7
CDR3 protein: CASRLDGGYEQYF

V gene: TRBV5-1
J gene: TRBJ1-6
CDR3 protein: CASRGDSPNSPLHF

V gene: TRBV30
J gene: TRBJ2-1
CDR3 protein: CAWSIGLAHNEQFF

V gene: TRBV28
J gene: TRBJ1-6
CDR3 protein: CASSMTGMDNSPLHF

V gene: TRBV7-2
J gene: TRBJ2-7
CDR3 protein: CASSRGGGGGLYEQYF

V gene: TRBV7-2
J gene: TRBJ2-2
CDR3 protein: CASSLAPASGPLGELFF

V gene: TRBV12-3/TRBV12-4
J gene: TRBJ1-5
CDR3 protein: CASSDISNQPQHF

V gene: TRBV7-2
J gene: TRBJ2-2
CDR3 protein: CASSPRTSGNTGELFF

V gene: TRBV7-3
J gene: TRBJ2-3
CDR3 protein: CASSSTSSATQYF

V gene: TRBV15
J gene: TRBJ1-4
CDR3 protein: CATSRVRFEKLFF

V gene: TRBV19
J gene: TRBJ2-3
CDR3 protein: CASSMRERTDTQYF

V gene: TRBV7-3
J gene: TRBJ2-1
CDR3 protein: CASSFGRSYNEQFF

V gene: TRBV7-9
J gene: TRBJ2-7
CDR3 protein: CASSRPGQGFVEQYF

V gene: TRBV7-2
J gene: TRBJ1-4
CDR3 protein: CASSLGLALQTNEKLFF

V gene: TRBV6-5
J gene: TRBJ2-5
CDR3 protein: CASSYSIRQGRETQYF

V gene: TRBV28
J gene: TRBJ2-1
CDR3 protein: CASRPPGLASRYNEQFF

V gene: TRBV19
J gene: TRBJ1-5
CDR3 protein: CASSIGQGRNQPQHF

V gene: TRBV21-1
J gene: TRBJ1-2
CDR3 protein: CASSKIIMGTGVDRGHNYGYTF

V gene: TRBV5-1
J gene: TRBJ1-2
CDR3 protein: CASSLTVNYGYTF

V gene: TRBV20-1
J gene: TRBJ2-1
CDR3 protein: CSASSMGAPRGNEQFF